A single sample is the source of the 21 T cell receptor beta chains below, sequenced in a study of control samples from healthy donors and cancer patients. Generated by immunoSEQ multiplex PCR, the TCRdb table keeps only in-frame clones and is missing some. The table has tens of thousands of clones, 90% to 95% seen once. The sequencing input was PBMCs. The source is a man aged 25 to 40 with colorectal cancer.

This clone was picked up one time. The V gene is TRBV5-6, the J gene TRBJ1-1; no clear D gene. Per germline, CDR1 SGHDT and CDR2 YYEEEE. CDR3 size: 13 residues. V was cut by 5 bases and J by 0 bases, with 8 bases left in between. CDR3 protein: CASSIDLNTEAFF. Here the CDR3 DNA reads TGTGCCAGCAGTATAGACCTGAACACTGAAGCTTTCTTT.

The chain couples TRBV19 to TRBJ1-4, with D perhaps TRBD1 (5 bases). The CDR3 loop spans 12 amino acids. The germline V and J ends were trimmed by 3 bases and 8 bases, with 7 bases remaining between them. Germline values: CDR1 LNHDA, CDR2 SQIVND (reference sequence). CDR3 amino acids: CASSMGREKLFF. For the CDR3, the DNA is TGTGCCAGTAGTATGGGGCGCGAAAAACTGTTTTTT. Drawing the rest from reference TRBV19 and TRBJ1-4, the complete variable domain is DGGITQSPKYLFRKEGQNVTLSCEQNLNHDAMYWYRQDPGQGLRLIYYSQIVNDFQKGDIAEGYSVSREKKESFPLTVTSAQKNPTAFYLCASSMGREKLFFGSGTQLSVL.

The chain links TRBV6-2 or TRBV6-3 to TRBJ1-1; D remains unclear. Germline CDR1 is MNHEY and CDR2 is SVGEGT. This CDR3 spans 15 amino acids. V lost 4 bases and J lost 3, with 15 bases in between. CDR3 region: CASSSPSTAHTEAFF. The DNA of the CDR3 is TGTGCCAGCAGTTCACCCAGTACAGCTCACACTGAAGCTTTCTTT.

V is TRBV30 and J is TRBJ2-4, with no clear D. Germline CDR1 GTSNPN, CDR2 SVGIG (reference sequence). V lost 0 bases, J lost 0 bases, and 12 bases lay in between. This CDR3 spans 16 amino acids. The CDR3 DNA reads TGTGCCTGGAGTGTATGGGGTTCCGCAGCCAAAAACATTCAGTACTTC. It codes for CAWSVWGSAAKNIQYF. The full variable domain, with the rest looked up from reference TRBV30 and TRBJ2-4, is SQTIHQWPATLVQPVGSPLSLECTVEGTSNPNLYWYRQAAGRGLQLLFYSVGIGQISSEVPQNLSASRPQDRQFILSSKKLLLSDSGFYLCAWSVWGSAAKNIQYFGAGTRLSVL.

The J gene is TRBJ2-7, the V gene TRBV5-6, with D perhaps being TRBD1 or TRBD2 (5 bases each). The CDR3 extends over 14 amino acids. The V end lost 4 bases, the J end lost 2 bases, and 13 bases lay between the germline ends. Germline lookup yields CDR1 SGHDT and CDR2 YYEEEE. This CDR3 is CASSLGGFTYEQYV. For the CDR3, the DNA is TGTGCCAGCAGCCTTGGGGGATTCACCTACGAGCAGTACGTC.

The V gene is TRBV18, the J gene TRBJ1-4; no clear D. V lost 5 bases and J lost 5, with 18 bases in between. There are 16 residues in the CDR3. Germline lookup yields CDR1 KGHSH and CDR2 LQKENI. CDR3 in amino acids: CASSALPGSLNEKLFF. The CDR3 nucleotides are TGTGCCAGCTCAGCCCTCCCCGGGTCTTTAAATGAAAAACTGTTTTTT. The full variable domain, rest sourced from reference TRBV18 and TRBJ1-4, is NAGVMQNPRHLVRRRGQEARLRCSPMKGHSHVYWYRQLPEEGLKFMVYLQKENIIDESGMPKERFSAEFPKEGPSILRIQQVVRGDSAAYFCASSALPGSLNEKLFFGSGTQLSVL.

This chain joins TRBV11-2 and TRBJ2-1; the D is unclear. V dropped 5 bases and J dropped 3 bases, with 11 bases sitting between them. The CDR3 length is 14 residues. The germline CDR1 and CDR2 sequences are SGHAT and FQNNGV. CDR3 in DNA: TGTGCCAGCAGCGCCATGACCAACTACAATGAGCAGTTCTTC. Its translation is CASSAMTNYNEQFF.

This clone was observed a few times. The rearrangement uses TRBV5-4 and TRBJ2-7, with D perhaps being TRBD1 or TRBD2 (5 bases each). Germline assignment: CDR1 SGHNT and CDR2 YYREEE (reference sequence). Trimming took off 1 base at V and 6 bases at J, with 11 bases between the two ends. The CDR3 runs to 13 residues. For the CDR3, the DNA is TGTGCCAGCAGCTTGAGGACGAGGGGCGAGCAGTACTTC. Translated, it gives CASSLRTRGEQYF.

This clone has a handful of counts. The CDR3 sequence: CASSPGSPGRRSPLHF. As DNA, the CDR3 is TGCGCCAGCAGCCCGGGGTCCCCGGGACGAAGATCACCCCTCCACTTT. The gene calls are TRBV5-1 and TRBJ1-6; D possibly corresponds to TRBD1 (5 bases). The length of the CDR3 is 16 residues. CDR1 SGHRS and CDR2 YFSETQ come from the germline V gene. With 4 bases removed from V and 10 bases from J, the gap between germline ends came to 21 bases.

The rearrangement uses TRBV7-8 and TRBJ2-7; no firm D call. The germline V gene has CDR1 SGHVS and CDR2 FQNEAQ. V was trimmed by 1 base and J by 4 bases, leaving 8 bases between them. The CDR3 runs 13 residues. CDR3 amino acids: CASSLDRGYEQYF. Here the CDR3 DNA reads TGTGCCAGCAGCTTAGATCGAGGTTACGAGCAGTACTTC.

This chain connects TRBV5-6 to TRBJ1-2, with D tentatively TRBD1 (5 bases). Germline values: CDR1 SGHDT, CDR2 YYEEEE. With 0 bases removed from V and 7 bases from J, the gap between germline ends came to 25 bases. The CDR3 is made up of 18 amino acids. The CDR3 region has the DNA TGTGCCAGCAGCTTGGGGGACCCCGCGGACACCTTTTCTCGTGGCTACACCTTC. Translating it yields CASSLGDPADTFSRGYTF.

The rearrangement uses TRBV28 and TRBJ1-1; 8 nucleotides line up with TRBD1. This CDR3 spans 14 amino acids. CDR1 is MDHEN, CDR2 SYDVKM, per germline. J lost 3 bases, V lost 6 bases, and 6 bases had no gene match. The CDR3 DNA reads as TGTGCCAGCAGCCCCGGGACAGGTTACACTGAAGCTTTCTTT. Encoded protein: CASSPGTGYTEAFF. Using reference TRBV28 and TRBJ1-1 for the parts outside the CDR3, the full variable domain is DVKVTQSSRYLVKRTGEKVFLECVQDMDHENMFWYRQDPGLGLRLIYFSYDVKMKEKGDIPEGYSVSREKKERFSLILESASTNQTSMYLCASSPGTGYTEAFFGQGTRLTVV.

This clone was observed a single time. The rearrangement uses TRBV7-9 and TRBJ2-2; TRBD1 aligns across 7 bases. The trim removed 1 base at V and 0 bases at J, leaving 5 bases unmatched. The CDR3 length is 17 residues. The germline gives CDR1 SEHNR, CDR2 FQNEAQ (reference sequence). CDR3 in amino acids: CASSLGTGPANTGELFF. The CDR3 DNA reads as TGTGCCAGCAGCTTAGGGACAGGCCCAGCGAACACCGGGGAGCTGTTTTTT. Together with reference TRBV7-9 and TRBJ2-2, the CDR3 gives the full variable domain: DTGVSQNPRHKITKRGQNVTFRCDPISEHNRLYWYRQTLGQGPEFLTYFQNEAQLEKSRLLSDRFSAERPKGSFSTLEIQRTEQGDSAMYLCASSLGTGPANTGELFFGEGSRLTVL.

The chain uses TRBV3-1 (or the pseudogene TRBV3-2) and TRBJ1-2; D is ambiguous. Germline values: CDR1 LGHDT, CDR2 YNNKEL (reference sequence). The CDR3 sequence is 15 residues long. V shed 4 bases and J shed 0 bases, with 12 bases lying between them. The CDR3 reads CASSLARASNYGYTF. CDR3 nucleotide sequence: TGTGCCAGCAGCCTGGCTCGTGCATCTAACTATGGCTACACCTTC.

The chain combines TRBV4-1 with TRBJ2-3; D not certain. Deletions cut 3 bases from V and 0 bases from J, with 19 bases between. The germline V gene has CDR1 MGHRA and CDR2 YSYEKL. This CDR3 has 18 residues. The DNA of the CDR3 is TGCGCCAGCAGCCACCTCCCCGGCCCCCAATATAGCACAGATACGCAGTATTTT. Translating gives CASSHLPGPQYSTDTQYF.

The V and J genes are TRBV5-1 and TRBJ2-3; D is undetermined. Trimming removed 4 bases at V and 0 bases at J, with 9 bases between. From germline, CDR1 is SGHRS and CDR2 YFSETQ. The CDR3 runs 14 residues. This CDR3 is CASSPQTSTDTQYF. CDR3 nucleotides: TGCGCCAGCAGCCCACAAACGAGCACAGATACGCAGTATTTT.

This clone has just a few counts. The chain links TRBV9 to TRBJ1-6; D uncertain. V was clipped by 4 bases and J by 9 bases, with 17 bases between them. CDR3 size: 15 residues. Germline V gives CDR1 SGDLS, CDR2 YYNGEE. This chain's CDR3 is CASSPERGPASPLHF. The CDR3 bases are TGTGCCAGCAGCCCCGAACGGGGTCCGGCTTCACCCCTCCACTTT.

The chain is built from TRBV5-5 and TRBJ1-4, with D unclear. The CDR3 covers 15 residues. Trimming removed 4 bases from V and 6 bases from J, with 16 bases in between. CDR1 and CDR2 from the germline V gene are SGHKS and YYEKEE (reference sequence). The CDR3 reads CASSPLKGVDEKLFF. The CDR3 DNA reads TGTGCCAGCAGCCCGCTTAAAGGAGTCGATGAAAAACTGTTTTTT. Using reference TRBV5-5 and TRBJ1-4 for the parts outside the CDR3, the full variable domain is DAGVTQSPTHLIKTRGQQVTLRCSPISGHKSVSWYQQVLGQGPQFIFQYYEKEERGRGNFPDRFSARQFPNYSSELNVNALLLGDSALYLCASSPLKGVDEKLFFGSGTQLSVL.

The J gene is TRBJ1-1, the V gene TRBV10-3; perhaps TRBD1 as D (5 bases). The germline V and J ends were trimmed by 7 bases and 0 bases, with 18 bases remaining between them. The CDR3 totals 16 residues. Germline assignment: CDR1 ENHRY and CDR2 SYGVKD. The CDR3 spells CAIKDPGGSMNTEAFF. In DNA, the CDR3 is TGTGCCATCAAGGACCCCGGGGGGTCAATGAACACTGAAGCTTTCTTT.

This clone occurred once. The gene calls are TRBV4-3 and TRBJ2-3; 9 bases are shared with TRBD1. This CDR3 spans 14 amino acids. V shed 4 bases, J shed 8 bases, and the junction held 7 bases outside the gene matches. Germline lookup yields CDR1 LGHNA and CDR2 YSLEER. Here the CDR3 reads CASSLGTGSVTQYF. The CDR3 DNA sequence: TGCGCCAGCAGCCTTGGGACAGGGAGCGTTACGCAGTATTTT.

The chain carries TRBV19 and TRBJ2-1; 7 positions match TRBD1. The CDR3 extends over 14 amino acids. V lost 9 bases to trimming and J lost 6 bases; unmatched junction nucleotides: 11. Germline CDR1 LNHDA, CDR2 SQIVND (reference sequence). CDR3 residues: CASRDRELGNEQFF. In DNA, the CDR3 is TGTGCCAGCCGAGACAGGGAATTAGGCAATGAGCAGTTCTTC.